This T cell receptor (beta chain) is drawn from a study of regulatory T cells in long-lasting Graves disease. Time point described: newly diagnosed GD, antithyroid drugs for less than 3 months. The TCR library was made from RNA that had been extracted from PBMCs in TRIzol. Arm-PCR of CDR3 regions and iRepertoire HTBI primers were the basis on which TCR beta libraries were built. From the multiplex PCR reads, TCRdb called clonotypes with MiXCR, one entry per CDR3 protein. This sample carries 300,000 to 450,000 distinct CDR3 sequences, 15% to 19% of them seen once, and the ten largest clones take 22%. From germline, CDR1 is SGHVS and CDR2 FQNEAQ. The CDR3 length is 13 residues. V shed 5 bases and J shed 7 bases, with 12 bases lying between them. This clonotype was seen ten or more times.

The sequence came from a female donor with Graves disease. This chain connects TRBV7-8 to TRBJ2-1, with D perhaps being TRBD1 or TRBD2 (5 bases each). Sequenced here: peripheral blood mononuclear cells (PBMCs), sampled at new diagnosis, from a patient treated with antithyroid drugs. The CDR3 region has the DNA TGTGCCAGCAGCATTGGGGGTTTTAATGAGCAGTTCTTC. Its protein product is CASSIGGFNEQFF.